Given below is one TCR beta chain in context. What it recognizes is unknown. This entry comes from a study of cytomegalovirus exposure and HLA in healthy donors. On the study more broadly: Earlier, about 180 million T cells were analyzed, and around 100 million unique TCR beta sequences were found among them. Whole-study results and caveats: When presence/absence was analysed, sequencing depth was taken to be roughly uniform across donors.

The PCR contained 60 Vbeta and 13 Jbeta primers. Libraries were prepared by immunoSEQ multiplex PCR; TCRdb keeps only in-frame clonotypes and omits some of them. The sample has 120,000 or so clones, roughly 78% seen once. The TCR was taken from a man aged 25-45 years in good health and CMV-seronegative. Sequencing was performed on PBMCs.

The CDR3 sequence: CASSLELAGGQNTGELFF. The CDR3 nucleotides are TGCGCCAGCAGCTTGGAACTAGCGGGGGGGCAGAACACCGGGGAGCTGTTTTTT. This chain joins TRBV5-1 and TRBJ2-2; 13 positions match TRBD2. The length of the CDR3 is 18 residues. The trim removed 0 bases at V and 1 base at J, leaving 3 bases unmatched. Looked up from germline, CDR1 is SGHRS and CDR2 is YFSETQ.